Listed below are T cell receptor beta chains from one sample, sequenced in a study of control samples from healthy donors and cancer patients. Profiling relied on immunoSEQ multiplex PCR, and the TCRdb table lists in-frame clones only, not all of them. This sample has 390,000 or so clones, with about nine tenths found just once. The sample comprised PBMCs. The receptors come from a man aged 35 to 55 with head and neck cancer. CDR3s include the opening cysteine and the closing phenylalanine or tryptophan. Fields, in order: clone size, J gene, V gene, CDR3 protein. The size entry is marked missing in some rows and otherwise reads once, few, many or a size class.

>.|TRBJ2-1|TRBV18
CASSPMGLAGGSEQFF
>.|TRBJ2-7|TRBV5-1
CASSFWQGVSYEQYF
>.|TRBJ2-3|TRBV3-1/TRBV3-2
CASSQDRVGGDTQYF
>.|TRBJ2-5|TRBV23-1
CASSQLTGDESSETQYF
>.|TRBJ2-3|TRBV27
CASSFTPPEFSLTDTQYF
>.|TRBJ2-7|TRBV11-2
CASSRDSSSYEQYF
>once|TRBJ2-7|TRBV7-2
CASSPGVQGEQQYF
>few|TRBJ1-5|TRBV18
CASSQTGQGGNQPQHF
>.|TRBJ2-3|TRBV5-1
CASSLETGQGAWDTQYF
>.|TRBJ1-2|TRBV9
CASSAATAFYGYTF
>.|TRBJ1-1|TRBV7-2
CASSPGGQGLEAFF
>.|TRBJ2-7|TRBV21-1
CASRSPTQTYEQYF
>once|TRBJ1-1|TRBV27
CASSLRPGGEAFF
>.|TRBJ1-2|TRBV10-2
CASSVDSYGYTF
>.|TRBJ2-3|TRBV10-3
CAISELGIRRGRTDTQYF
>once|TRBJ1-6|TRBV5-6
CASSSTLDRSNNSPLHF
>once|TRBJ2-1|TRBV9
CASTPGLAMGEQFF
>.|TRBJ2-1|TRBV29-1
CSGIARYNEQFF
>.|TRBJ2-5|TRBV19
CASKPSGVGETQYF
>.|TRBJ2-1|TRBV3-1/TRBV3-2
CASSQVTGWGNEQFF
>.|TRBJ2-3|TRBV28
CASSLLGLAGETDTQYF
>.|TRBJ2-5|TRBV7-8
CASSLQETQYF
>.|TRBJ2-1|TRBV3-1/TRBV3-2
CASSVAAPYNEQFF
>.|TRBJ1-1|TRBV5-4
CASSGATGANTEAFF
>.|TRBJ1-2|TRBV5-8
CASSPTGGSYGYTF
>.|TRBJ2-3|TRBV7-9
CASSSDTPSTDTQYF
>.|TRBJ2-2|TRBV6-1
CASSAQLAGGMLAGELFF
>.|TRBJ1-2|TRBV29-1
CSVNRGNGYTF
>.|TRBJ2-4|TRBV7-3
CASSLNGGETKNIQYF
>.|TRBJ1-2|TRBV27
CASSPGTRARNYGYTF
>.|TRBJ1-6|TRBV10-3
CAISESSQGSSYNSPLHF
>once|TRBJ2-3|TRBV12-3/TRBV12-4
CASSMLDTQYF
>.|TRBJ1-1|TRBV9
CASSGRATGGNTEAFF
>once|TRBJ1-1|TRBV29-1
CSAVQGAGTEAFF
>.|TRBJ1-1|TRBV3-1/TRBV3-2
CASSQGRSAEAFF
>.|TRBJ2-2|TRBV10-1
CASSATGTSGSLNTGELFF
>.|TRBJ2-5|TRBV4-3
CASSQSLHETQYF
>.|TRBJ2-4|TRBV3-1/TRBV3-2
CASSQEASDFKNIQYF
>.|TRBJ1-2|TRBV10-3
CAISDMGLGYGYTF
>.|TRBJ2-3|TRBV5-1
CASSPGPGSPDTQYF
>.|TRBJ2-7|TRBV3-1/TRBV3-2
CASSQDRRGRDMDEQYF
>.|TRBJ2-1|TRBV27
CASSISGGTYNEQFF
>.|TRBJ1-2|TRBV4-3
CASSQEDRVIDGYTF
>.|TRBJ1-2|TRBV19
CASSDLGEQGPNNGYTF
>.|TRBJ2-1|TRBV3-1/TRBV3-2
CASSQRIQGAYNEQFF
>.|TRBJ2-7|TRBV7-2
CASSLAGHLYEQYF
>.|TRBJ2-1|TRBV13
CASSLRSGGINNEQFF
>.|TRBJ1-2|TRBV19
CASSIKGDYGYTF
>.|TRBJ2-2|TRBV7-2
CASSLAQGNTGELFF